Following are 32 T cell receptor beta chains from one sample sequenced in a study of blood T cell repertoires in COVID-19. Sequencing was performed with immunoSEQ multiplex PCR; in TCRdb, only in-frame clones are kept and a portion is missing. The table records 30,000 to 40,000 clones, about four fifths of them present only once. Sequencing was done on a sample of peripheral blood. Source of these receptors: an elderly man with active or convalescent COVID-19.

This clone was picked up a small number of times. The gene calls are TRBV9 and TRBJ2-7; 7 nucleotides line up with TRBD2. The trim removed 4 bases at V and 2 bases at J, leaving 6 bases unmatched. CDR3 length: 14 amino acids. CDR1 is SGDLS and CDR2 is YYNGEE in the germline V gene. The CDR3 region has the DNA TGTGCCAGCAGCTCCAGCGGACTAGCCTACGAGCAGTACTTC. Its translation is CASSSSGLAYEQYF.

The chain combines TRBV10-3 with TRBJ2-5; 11 bases are a match to TRBD2. Looked up from germline, CDR1 is ENHRY and CDR2 is SYGVKD. The CDR3 covers 14 residues. The J segment lost 5 bases and the V segment lost 5 bases, leaving 4 bases of the junction unmatched. CDR3 sequence (DNA): TGTGCCATCAGTCTAGCGGGAGGTGGGGAGACCCAGTACTTC. The encoded protein is CAISLAGGGETQYF.

The CDR3 DNA is TGTGCCAGCAGTTGGGGCAGCCGACATCGGAAGCAGTACTTC. This translates into CASSWGSRHRKQYF. V and J are TRBV6-2 or TRBV6-3 and TRBJ2-7, with D maybe TRBD1 (5 bases). The V end lost 4 bases, the J end lost 8 bases, and 18 bases lay between the germline ends. The germline CDR1 and CDR2 sequences are MNHEY and SVGEGT. The CDR3 loop spans 14 amino acids.

In its sample, this clone was seen once. J is TRBJ1-2 and V is TRBV7-9; TRBD1 agrees at 7 bases. V gave up 5 bases and J gave up 4 bases; unmatched junction bases: 4. Germline V lookup: CDR1 SEHNR, CDR2 FQNEAQ (reference sequence). The CDR3 contains 13 residues. The CDR3: CASSLGQIYGYTF. In DNA, the CDR3 is TGTGCCAGCAGCCTGGGACAGATCTATGGCTACACCTTC.

The rearrangement uses TRBV19 and TRBJ1-4, with 8 bases lining up with TRBD1. CDR3 length: 14 amino acids. V lost 5 bases, J lost 4 bases, and 3 bases stayed unmatched. Per the germline V gene, CDR1 is LNHDA and CDR2 is SQIVND (reference sequence). The CDR3 region is CASSADRGNEKLFF. The CDR3 DNA reads TGTGCCAGTAGTGCTGACAGGGGTAATGAAAAACTGTTTTTT.

The chain combines TRBV27 with TRBJ1-5; weak D call: TRBD1 (6 bases). V lost 4 bases to trimming and J lost 3 bases, with 13 bases between them. CDR3 size: 15 residues. From germline, CDR1 is MNHEY and CDR2 SMNVEV (reference sequence). DNA of the CDR3: TGTGCCAGCAGTTCCCGGGACAAGGCCAATCAGCCCCAGCATTTT. Translated, it gives CASSSRDKANQPQHF.

This clone has at least ten counts. CDR3 sequence: CASSFDRGDRAYNEQFF. The CDR3 nucleotides read TGTGCCAGCAGTTTCGACCGGGGCGACAGGGCCTACAATGAGCAGTTCTTC. The genes are TRBV28 and TRBJ2-1; 7 bases map to TRBD1. The germline V gene encodes CDR1 MDHEN and CDR2 SYDVKM. Trimming removed 3 bases from V and 2 bases from J; junction bases left unmatched: 10. This CDR3 comprises 17 residues.

The rearrangement joins TRBV5-1 to TRBJ1-4; maybe TRBD1 (5 bases). This CDR3 has 15 residues. The germline V gene encodes CDR1 SGHRS and CDR2 YFSETQ. V lost 4 bases to trimming and J lost 2 bases, with 12 bases between them. CDR3 sequence reads: CASSKQPGTNEKLFF. In DNA form, the CDR3 reads TGCGCCAGCAGCAAACAGCCAGGGACTAATGAAAAACTGTTTTTT.

The chain employs TRBV27 and TRBJ2-1; 9 bases align to TRBD2. V shed 3 bases, J shed 9 bases, and the junction held 12 bases outside the gene matches. This CDR3 spans 16 amino acids. The germline CDR1 and CDR2 sequences are MNHEY and SMNVEV (reference sequence). CDR3 nucleotide sequence: TGTGCCAGCAGTTTCCCCCGGGCGGGAGGGCCGTTTGAGCAGTTCTTC. This sequence encodes CASSFPRAGGPFEQFF.

CDR3 DNA: TGTGCCACCAGTAGGACTAGCGGACAAGAGACCCAGTACTTC. It yields the protein CATSRTSGQETQYF. The genes are TRBV24-1 and TRBJ2-5, with 10 bases fitting TRBD2. V lost 6 bases to trimming and J lost 2 bases; unmatched junction nucleotides: 2. Germline CDR1 reads KGHDR; CDR2 reads SFDVKD. The CDR3 contains 14 residues.

Details on this clone: Different DNA sequences within this sample yield the same CDR3. The V and J genes are TRBV7-2 and TRBJ2-5; perhaps TRBD2 as D (6 bases). Germline CDR1 SGHTA, CDR2 FQGNSA. The V gene lost 1 base and the J gene lost 2 bases, with 11 bases spanning the gap. The CDR3 runs to 15 residues. The CDR3 sequence: CASSLGGEVQETQYF. In nucleotides, the CDR3 is TGTGCCAGCAGCTTAGGGGGGGAGGTGCAAGAGACCCAGTACTTC.

The rearrangement joins TRBV9 to TRBJ1-3; D not certain. Germline CDR1 and CDR2: SGDLS and YYNGEE. The CDR3 length is 15 residues. With 3 bases removed from V and 0 bases from J, the gap between germline ends came to 10 bases. In DNA form, the CDR3 reads TGTGCCAGCAGCGGGGAGGCCTTCTCTGGAAACACCATATATTTT. Protein product: CASSGEAFSGNTIYF.

The chain is built from TRBV28 and TRBJ2-3; the D gene is possibly TRBD1 (5 bases). The CDR3 spans 13 residues. Trimming pared 2 bases from V and 4 bases from J, leaving 7 bases between. Germline V lookup: CDR1 MDHEN, CDR2 SYDVKM. CDR3 loop: CASSLVGPDTQYF. CDR3 DNA: TGTGCCAGCAGTTTAGTGGGGCCAGATACGCAGTATTTT.

The chain is built from TRBV5-1 and TRBJ2-2; 10 positions match TRBD1. In germline, CDR1 is SGHRS, CDR2 YFSETQ. The V segment lost 4 bases and the J segment 7 bases; nucleotides outside the gene matches: 10. This CDR3 has 16 residues. The CDR3 region is CASSQPRDRGVGELFF. In DNA form, the CDR3 reads TGCGCCAGCAGCCAACCCCGGGACAGGGGAGTCGGGGAGCTGTTTTTT.

V gene TRBV18 combines with J gene TRBJ1-5; 9 bases map to TRBD1. The V and J ends lost 5 bases and 5 bases, in that order; junction bases with no gene match: 4. The CDR3 is made up of 14 amino acids. Per germline, CDR1 KGHSH and CDR2 LQKENI. CDR3 in amino acids: CASSGQGRDQPQHF. The CDR3 region has the DNA TGTGCCAGCTCAGGACAGGGGAGGGATCAGCCCCAGCATTTT.

The chain has TRBV2 and TRBJ2-7; 11 bases are a match to TRBD2. V shed 5 bases and J 4 bases; nucleotides not matched to a gene: 4. Germline lookup yields CDR1 SNHLY and CDR2 FYNNEI. This CDR3 region has 14 residues. The CDR3 is CASSRLAGRYEQYF. CDR3 nucleotides: TGTGCCAGCAGTCGACTAGCGGGGAGGTACGAGCAGTACTTC.

The chain uses TRBV30 and TRBJ2-7, with D tentatively TRBD1 (5 bases). V was clipped by 0 bases and J by 4 bases, with 10 bases between them. Germline V gene sequence: CDR1 GTSNPN, CDR2 SVGIG (reference sequence). The length of the CDR3 is 13 residues. In nucleotides, the CDR3 is TGTGCCTGGAGTGTTATCGCAGGGTACGAGCAGTACTTC. Translated, it gives CAWSVIAGYEQYF.

This rearrangement joins TRBV3-1 (or the pseudogene TRBV3-2) to TRBJ1-1, with 7 bases that match TRBD1. There are 14 residues in the CDR3. The germline V gene encodes CDR1 LGHDT and CDR2 YNNKEL (reference sequence). V gave up 5 bases and J gave up 0 bases; unmatched junction bases: 3. CDR3 loop: CASSGQALNTEAFF. The CDR3 DNA follows: TGTGCCAGCAGCGGACAGGCCTTGAACACTGAAGCTTTCTTT.

This rearrangement joins TRBV7-6 to TRBJ2-7; TRBD2 matches 7 bases. The CDR3 is made up of 15 amino acids. Germline lookup yields CDR1 SGHVS and CDR2 FNYEAQ. V lost 5 bases, J lost 2 bases, and 9 bases stayed unmatched. The CDR3 here is CASSPGSSGPYEQYF. The DNA for the CDR3 is TGTGCCAGCAGCCCTGGGTCTAGCGGACCCTACGAGCAGTACTTC. Based on the CDR3 plus reference TRBV7-6 and TRBJ2-7, the full variable domain is GAGVSQSPRYKVTKRGQDVALRCDPISGHVSLYWYRQALGQGPEFLTYFNYEAQQDKSGLPNDRFSAERPEGSISTLTIQRTEQRDSAMYRCASSPGSSGPYEQYFGPGTRLTVT.

The chain uses TRBV20-1 and TRBJ2-7; D possibly corresponds to TRBD2 (5 bases). The CDR3 totals 11 residues. V was clipped by 1 base and J by 6 bases, with 7 bases between them. Germline lookup yields CDR1 DFQATT and CDR2 SNEGSKA (reference sequence). The CDR3 spells CSARVSVEQYF. The CDR3 coding sequence is TGCAGTGCTAGAGTTAGCGTCGAGCAGTACTTC.

The chain has TRBV7-6 and TRBJ2-2; 11 nucleotides match TRBD1. The junction had 8 bases not matched to a gene; V was cut back by 2 bases and J by 9 bases. The CDR3 has 16 residues. The germline V gene encodes CDR1 SGHVS and CDR2 FNYEAQ. CDR3 region: CASSLRGTGGNRELFF. For the CDR3, the DNA is TGTGCCAGCAGCTTAAGGGGGACAGGGGGGAACCGGGAGCTGTTTTTT.

The rearrangement joins TRBV7-8 to TRBJ2-5, with TRBD2 matching 8 bases. The V and J ends lost 1 base and 5 bases, in that order; junction bases with no gene match: 9. The germline V gene encodes CDR1 SGHVS and CDR2 FQNEAQ. The CDR3 contains 16 residues. Here the CDR3 reads CASSLDRGGARETQYF. The CDR3 nucleotides read TGTGCCAGCAGCTTAGATCGGGGGGGGGCGAGGGAGACCCAGTACTTC.

The chain recombines TRBV11-2 with TRBJ2-7; TRBD2 is a possible D gene (5 bases). Germline V gives CDR1 SGHAT, CDR2 FQNNGV. The CDR3 loop spans 17 amino acids. Trimming left V 4 bases short and J 0 bases short, with 19 bases between. CDR3 sequence: CASSSQTASRSSYEQYF. The DNA of the CDR3 is TGTGCCAGCAGCTCACAAACCGCTAGCAGGAGCTCCTACGAGCAGTACTTC.

This chain links TRBV9 with TRBJ2-7; 10 bases are a match to TRBD2. Germline V gene lookup returns CDR1 SGDLS and CDR2 YYNGEE. CDR3 length equals 17 residues. Trimming at V came to 2 bases and at J to 2 bases, leaving 10 bases not matched to a gene. The CDR3 bases are TGTGCCAGCAGCGTCGGGACTAGCGCCACAACAGCCTACGAGCAGTACTTC. Translation gives CASSVGTSATTAYEQYF.

This chain uses TRBV10-3 with TRBJ2-7, with TRBD2 identical over 12 bases. The V gene end was trimmed by 3 bases and the J gene end by 5 bases; junction bases not matched to a gene: 8. Germline V gene data show CDR1 as ENHRY and CDR2 as SYGVKD. The CDR3 contains 16 residues. The DNA of the CDR3 is TGTGCCATCAGTGAAAGACTAGCGGGAGTAGGCGACGAGCAGTACTTC. This translates into CAISERLAGVGDEQYF.

J is TRBJ2-7 and V is TRBV11-2, with 8 bases lining up with TRBD2. Germline V gives CDR1 SGHAT, CDR2 FQNNGV. V was clipped by 1 base and J by 7 bases; unmatched bases: 3. This CDR3 spans 13 amino acids. CDR3 DNA sequence: TGTGCCAGCAGCTTAGCGGGAGGGTGGGAGCAGTACTTC. Its protein product is CASSLAGGWEQYF. The full variable domain, with the rest looked up from reference TRBV11-2 and TRBJ2-7, is EAGVAQSPRYKIIEKRQSVAFWCNPISGHATLYWYQQILGQGPKLLIQFQNNGVVDDSQLPKDRFSAERLKGVDSTLKIQPAKLEDSAVYLCASSLAGGWEQYFGPGTRLTVT.

The chain has TRBV6-5 and TRBJ2-7; 8 bases align to TRBD1. CDR3 length: 15 residues. Trimming took 0 bases from V and 0 from J; bases not matched to a gene: 1. The germline CDR1 and CDR2 sequences are MNHEY and SVGAGI. As DNA, the CDR3 is TGTGCCAGCAGTTACTCGGGGACAGGCTCCTACGAGCAGTACTTC. Translating gives CASSYSGTGSYEQYF.

This rearrangement joins TRBV19 to TRBJ2-3; no definite D call. The V end lost 6 bases, the J end lost 1 base, and 8 bases lay between the germline ends. Per the germline V gene, CDR1 is LNHDA and CDR2 is SQIVND (reference sequence). The CDR3 totals 13 residues. The CDR3 protein is CASRNSRTDTQYF. In nucleotides, the CDR3 is TGTGCCAGTAGGAACAGTCGCACAGATACGCAGTATTTT.

CDR3 amino acids: CASSGQGLTYEQYF. The CDR3 bases are TGTGCCAGCAGCGGACAGGGCCTCACCTACGAGCAGTACTTC. The chain employs TRBV11-3 and TRBJ2-7, with 8 bases aligning to TRBD1. The CDR3 has 14 residues. Germline CDR1 and CDR2: SGHNT and YENEEA. V lost 5 bases and J lost 2; bases outside the gene matches: 5.

The chain joins TRBV6-6 to TRBJ1-1; no reliable D call. The V and J ends lost 4 bases and 1 base respectively, with 7 bases between them. There are 13 residues in the CDR3. CDR1 and CDR2 (germline): MNHNY, SVGAGI (reference sequence). The CDR3 coding sequence is TGTGCCAGCAGTTCTTCAGGGAACACTGAAGCTTTCTTT. Translating it yields CASSSSGNTEAFF.

This chain links TRBV25-1 with TRBJ2-2; D not certain. The CDR3 covers 14 residues. The V end lost 7 bases, the J end lost 4 bases, and 13 bases lay between the germline ends. Germline V CDR1 and CDR2: MGHDK, SYGVNS. CDR3 region: CASTSPVTTGELFF. The CDR3 bases are TGTGCCAGCACGTCGCCGGTTACCACCGGGGAGCTGTTTTTT. The whole variable domain, filled in from reference TRBV25-1 and TRBJ2-2, reads EADIYQTPRYLVIGTGKKITLECSQTMGHDKMYWYQQDPGMELHLIHYSYGVNSTEKGDLSSESTVSRIRTEHFPLTLESARPSHTSQYLCASTSPVTTGELFFGEGSRLTVL.

The chain combines TRBV11-3 with TRBJ2-1; 13 bases map to TRBD2. The CDR3 loop spans 16 amino acids. From germline, CDR1 is SGHNT and CDR2 YENEEA. Trimming at V came to 3 bases and at J to 6 bases, leaving 5 bases not matched to a gene. This CDR3 reads CASSFRTSGSFNEQFF. Here the CDR3 DNA reads TGTGCCAGCAGCTTCCGGACTAGCGGGAGTTTCAATGAGCAGTTCTTC.